This T cell receptor (beta chain) was documented in a study of low-dose radiotherapy and immunotherapy resistance in tumors. This clonotype has a count of ten or more. The CDR3 runs 13 residues. Germline-derived CDR1 and CDR2 are LNHDA and SQIVND (reference sequence). Between the trimmed V and J ends, which lost 4 bases and 7 bases, there was a span of 11 bases. Primers used for first-strand cDNA, a TRAV- and TRBV-specific set, covered both alpha and beta chains. TCRs underwent 15 to 20 PCR cycles of amplification with a constant-region primer and V-primer adapter. TCRdb called the reads again in MiXCR, with one record for every CDR3 protein. This sample has 100,000 or so distinct CDR3 sequences; roughly 20% occur once, and the top ten carry 4.1%. Time point here: after trial treatment. Treatment reported: LDRT plus nivolumab, ipilimumab, low-dose cyclophosphamide and aspirin (RACIN trial).

This receptor was obtained from a male donor with prostate cancer. Sequencing was performed on PBMCs, taken after low-dose radiotherapy plus immunotherapy. The chain employs TRBV19 and TRBJ1-5; maybe TRBD1 (6 bases). The chain's CDR3 is CASSTGRGQPQHF. As DNA, the CDR3 is TGTGCCAGTAGTACCGGCAGGGGACAGCCCCAGCATTTT.